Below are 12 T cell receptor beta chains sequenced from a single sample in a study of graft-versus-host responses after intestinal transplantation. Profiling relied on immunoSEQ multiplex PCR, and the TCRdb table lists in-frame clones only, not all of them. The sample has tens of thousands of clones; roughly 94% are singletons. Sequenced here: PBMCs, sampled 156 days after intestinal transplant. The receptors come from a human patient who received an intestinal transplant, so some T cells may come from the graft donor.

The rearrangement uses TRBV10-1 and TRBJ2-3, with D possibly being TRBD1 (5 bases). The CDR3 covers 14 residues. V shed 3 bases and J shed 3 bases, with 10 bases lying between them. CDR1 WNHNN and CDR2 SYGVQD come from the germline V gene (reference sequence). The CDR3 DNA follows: TGCGCCAGCAGTGAAAGCAGGGTGACAGATACGCAGTATTTT. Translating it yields CASSESRVTDTQYF.

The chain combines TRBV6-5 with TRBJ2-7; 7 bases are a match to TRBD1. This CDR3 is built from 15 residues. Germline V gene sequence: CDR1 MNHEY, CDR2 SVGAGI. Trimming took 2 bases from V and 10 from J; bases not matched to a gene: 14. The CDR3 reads CASSYKGANPVGQYF. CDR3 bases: TGTGCCAGCAGTTACAAGGGGGCGAACCCGGTGGGACAGTACTTC.

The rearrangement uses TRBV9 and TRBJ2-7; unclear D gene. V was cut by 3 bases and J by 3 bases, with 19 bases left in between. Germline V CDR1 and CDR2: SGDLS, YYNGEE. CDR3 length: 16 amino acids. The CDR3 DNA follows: TGTGCCAGCAGCGGAGCAGTGGGCCAGGCGATCTACGAGCAGTACTTC. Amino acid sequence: CASSGAVGQAIYEQYF.

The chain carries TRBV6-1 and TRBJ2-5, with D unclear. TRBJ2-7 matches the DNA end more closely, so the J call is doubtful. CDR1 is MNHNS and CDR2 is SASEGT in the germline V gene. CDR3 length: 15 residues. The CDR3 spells CASSEANLSIYEQYF. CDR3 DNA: TGTGCCAGCAGTGAAGCCAACTTATCCATTTACGAGCAGTACTTC.

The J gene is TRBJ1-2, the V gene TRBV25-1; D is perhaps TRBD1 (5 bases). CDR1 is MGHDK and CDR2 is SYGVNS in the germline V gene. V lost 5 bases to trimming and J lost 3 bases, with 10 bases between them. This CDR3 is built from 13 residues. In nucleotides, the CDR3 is TGTGCCAGCAGTCCGGGGACCTACTATGGCTACACCTTC. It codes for CASSPGTYYGYTF.

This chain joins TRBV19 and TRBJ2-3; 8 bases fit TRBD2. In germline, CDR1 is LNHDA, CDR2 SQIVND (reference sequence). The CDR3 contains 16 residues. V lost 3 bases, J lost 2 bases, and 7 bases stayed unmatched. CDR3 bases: TGTGCCAGTAGTATCGGCGCGGGGGGCCACACAGATACGCAGTATTTT. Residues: CASSIGAGGHTDTQYF.

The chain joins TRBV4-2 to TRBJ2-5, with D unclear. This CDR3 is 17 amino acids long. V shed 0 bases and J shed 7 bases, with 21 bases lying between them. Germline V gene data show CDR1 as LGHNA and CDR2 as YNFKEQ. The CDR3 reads CASSQEGFAGPKLTQYF. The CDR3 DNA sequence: TGTGCCAGCAGCCAAGAAGGTTTTGCCGGCCCCAAGTTGACCCAGTACTTC.

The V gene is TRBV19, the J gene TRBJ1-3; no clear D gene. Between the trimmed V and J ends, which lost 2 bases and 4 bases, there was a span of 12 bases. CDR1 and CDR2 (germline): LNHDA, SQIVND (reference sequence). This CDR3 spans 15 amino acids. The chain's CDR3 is CASSISLQSGNTIYF. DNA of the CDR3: TGTGCCAGTAGTATAAGTCTTCAATCAGGAAACACCATATATTTT. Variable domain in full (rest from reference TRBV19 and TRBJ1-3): DGGITQSPKYLFRKEGQNVTLSCEQNLNHDAMYWYRQDPGQGLRLIYYSQIVNDFQKGDIAEGYSVSREKKESFPLTVTSAQKNPTAFYLCASSISLQSGNTIYFGEGSWLTVV.

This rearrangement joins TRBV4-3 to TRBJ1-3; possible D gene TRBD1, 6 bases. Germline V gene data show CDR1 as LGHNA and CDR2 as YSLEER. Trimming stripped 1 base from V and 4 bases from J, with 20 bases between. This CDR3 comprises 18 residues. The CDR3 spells CASSQGRNRVAAGNTIYF. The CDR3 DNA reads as TGCGCCAGCAGCCAAGGACGAAACAGGGTAGCCGCGGGAAACACCATATATTTT.

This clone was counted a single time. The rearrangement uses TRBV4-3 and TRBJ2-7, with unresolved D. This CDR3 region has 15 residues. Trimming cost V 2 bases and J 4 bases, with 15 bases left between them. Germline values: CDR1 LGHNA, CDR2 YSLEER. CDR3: CASSQFAFPEYEQYF. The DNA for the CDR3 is TGCGCCAGCAGCCAATTTGCGTTTCCGGAATACGAGCAGTACTTC.

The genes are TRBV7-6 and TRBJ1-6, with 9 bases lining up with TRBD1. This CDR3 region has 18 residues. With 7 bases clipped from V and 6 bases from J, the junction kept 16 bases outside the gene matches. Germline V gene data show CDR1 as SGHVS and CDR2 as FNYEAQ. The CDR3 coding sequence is TGTGCCAGCACCAATTATCTCACGGGACAGGGACTTAATTCACCCCTCCACTTT. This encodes CASTNYLTGQGLNSPLHF. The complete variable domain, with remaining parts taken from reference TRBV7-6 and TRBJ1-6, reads GAGVSQSPRYKVTKRGQDVALRCDPISGHVSLYWYRQALGQGPEFLTYFNYEAQQDKSGLPNDRFSAERPEGSISTLTIQRTEQRDSAMYRCASTNYLTGQGLNSPLHFGNGTRLTVT.

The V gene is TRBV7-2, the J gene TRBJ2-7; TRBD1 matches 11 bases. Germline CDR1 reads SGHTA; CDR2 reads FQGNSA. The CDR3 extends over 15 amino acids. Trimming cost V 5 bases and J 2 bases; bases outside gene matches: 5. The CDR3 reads CASSAPGQGAYEQYF. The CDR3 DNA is TGTGCCAGCAGCGCCCCGGGACAGGGGGCCTACGAGCAGTACTTC.